This T cell receptor beta chain derives from a study of T cells in tumors after PD-1 blockade. Study-level information: Prior checkpoint blockade, systemic immunosuppressant use, or anti-cancer therapy within 4 weeks excluded patients. During anti-PD-1 treatment, some patients continued daily vismodegib 150 mg. On average, peripheral blood gave roughly 110,000 TCR templates and about 40,000 unique clonotypes.

Here immunoSEQ multiplex PCR was the method, and the copy in TCRdb shows in-frame clones only, minus some. The sample carries some 43,000 clones, 81% recorded once. The CDR3 covers 14 residues. Per germline, CDR1 LNHNV and CDR2 YYDKDF (reference sequence). Trimming removed 5 bases from V and 1 base from J, with 10 bases in between. Notes on this clone: The antigen is unknown.

Findings and limits, study-wide: Blood contained about 43% of the tumor's TCR clonotypes.

This specimen was PBMCs, taken before anti-PD-1 treatment. The chain uses TRBV15 and TRBJ2-3, with D tentatively TRBD2 (5 bases). The source of this sequence is a human donor with basal cell carcinoma. Here the CDR3 DNA reads TGTGCCACCAGCGTTGAAGCGGGCACAGATACGCAGTATTTT. It translates to CATSVEAGTDTQYF.